Listed below are T cell receptor beta chains from one sample, sequenced in a study of blood T cell repertoires in COVID-19. The data were produced by immunoSEQ multiplex PCR, yet TCRdb's version contains in-frame clones alone and is incomplete. The sample consists of about 670,000 clones, just under 90% of them appearing once. The sequencing input was peripheral blood. Source of these receptors: a woman aged 18-35 years with acute or convalescent COVID-19. Each CDR3 is given with its conserved first and last residue. A D gene is named only where the DNA matches it firmly. Not every row has a clone size; where given, it reads once, few, many or a size class.

abundance: few; j_gene: TRBJ1-1; v_gene: TRBV7-9; d_gene: -; CDR3nt: TGTGCCAGCACGGACCGACAGTTTGTTACTGAAGCTTTCTTT; CDR3aa: CASTDRQFVTEAFF
abundance: -; j_gene: TRBJ1-2; v_gene: TRBV29-1; d_gene: -; CDR3nt: TGCAGCGTGGTCAGGGTGGGCCATGGCTACACCTTC; CDR3aa: CSVVRVGHGYTF
abundance: -; j_gene: TRBJ2-2; v_gene: TRBV7-9; d_gene: TRBD2; CDR3nt: TGTGCCAGCAGTTCAGTCCTATCGACTAGCGGGGCCGGGGAGCTGTTTTTT; CDR3aa: CASSSVLSTSGAGELFF
abundance: -; j_gene: TRBJ1-2; v_gene: TRBV29-1; d_gene: TRBD1; CDR3nt: TGCAGCGTAGGGGGGACAGGCCGCTATGGCTACACCTTC; CDR3aa: CSVGGTGRYGYTF
abundance: -; j_gene: TRBJ1-2; v_gene: TRBV7-9; d_gene: TRBD1; CDR3nt: TGTGCCAGCAGCTTAGCGCCCTGGGACAGGGGAAGAGGCTACACCTTC; CDR3aa: CASSLAPWDRGRGYTF
abundance: -; j_gene: TRBJ1-4; v_gene: TRBV3-1/TRBV3-2; d_gene: TRBD1; CDR3nt: TGTGCCAGCAGCCTCCGGACAGGTTCTAATGAAAAACTGTTTTTT; CDR3aa: CASSLRTGSNEKLFF
abundance: few; j_gene: TRBJ1-1; v_gene: TRBV12-5; d_gene: -; CDR3nt: TGTGCTAGTGGCCAAGGGAGTAGGAACACTGAAGCTTTCTTT; CDR3aa: CASGQGSRNTEAFF
abundance: -; j_gene: TRBJ1-2; v_gene: TRBV12-5; d_gene: TRBD1; CDR3nt: TGTGCTAGTGGAGGGACAGTCTATGGCTACACCTTC; CDR3aa: CASGGTVYGYTF
abundance: -; j_gene: TRBJ1-4; v_gene: TRBV4-1; d_gene: -; CDR3nt: TGCGCCAGCAGCCAGGTCACTGGAGGGGAAAAACTGTTTTTT; CDR3aa: CASSQVTGGEKLFF
abundance: -; j_gene: TRBJ1-4; v_gene: TRBV28; d_gene: TRBD1; CDR3nt: TGTGCCACTGAAATTCGGGACAGGGGTGAAAAACTGTTTTTT; CDR3aa: CATEIRDRGEKLFF
abundance: once; j_gene: TRBJ2-7; v_gene: TRBV5-5; d_gene: -; CDR3nt: TGTGCCAGCAGCTTTCGGTACTCCTACGAGCAGTACTTC; CDR3aa: CASSFRYSYEQYF
abundance: -; j_gene: TRBJ1-2; v_gene: TRBV2; d_gene: -; CDR3nt: TGTGCCAGGAACCCGCAAATCGGGGGTTCTGGCTACACCTTC; CDR3aa: CARNPQIGGSGYTF
abundance: few; j_gene: TRBJ1-2; v_gene: TRBV3-1/TRBV3-2; d_gene: TRBD1; CDR3nt: TGTGCCAGCAGCCCTAACACCGGGACAGCCGGTGGCTACACCTTC; CDR3aa: CASSPNTGTAGGYTF
abundance: -; j_gene: TRBJ2-7; v_gene: TRBV5-1; d_gene: -; CDR3nt: TGCGCCAGCAGCTTAGCCCCTGGACAGACCTACGAGCAGTACTTC; CDR3aa: CASSLAPGQTYEQYF
abundance: -; j_gene: TRBJ2-5; v_gene: TRBV3-1/TRBV3-2; d_gene: -; CDR3nt: TGTGCCAGCAGCCCGCCGAGGGTTACGGCAGAGACCCAGTACTTC; CDR3aa: CASSPPRVTAETQYF
abundance: -; j_gene: TRBJ1-5; v_gene: TRBV5-6; d_gene: -; CDR3nt: TGTGCCAGCAGCTTGGCGTCAGGGAATCAGCCCCAGCATTTT; CDR3aa: CASSLASGNQPQHF
abundance: -; j_gene: TRBJ1-5; v_gene: TRBV4-1; d_gene: -; CDR3nt: TGCGCCAGCAGCCAAGAGACAACTAGCAATCAGCCCCAGCATTTT; CDR3aa: CASSQETTSNQPQHF
abundance: -; j_gene: TRBJ1-2; v_gene: TRBV4-1; d_gene: -; CDR3nt: TGCGCCAGCAGCCAGAAAACAGGGTTGGGCTACACCTTC; CDR3aa: CASSQKTGLGYTF
abundance: -; j_gene: TRBJ2-7; v_gene: TRBV18; d_gene: -; CDR3nt: TGTGCCAGCTCATCCAGACAGGCATCCTACGAGCAGTACTTC; CDR3aa: CASSSRQASYEQYF
abundance: -; j_gene: TRBJ1-1; v_gene: TRBV27; d_gene: -; CDR3nt: TGTGCCAGCAGTCAACGATCGGTGAACACTGAAGCTTTCTTT; CDR3aa: CASSQRSVNTEAFF
abundance: -; j_gene: TRBJ1-1; v_gene: TRBV9; d_gene: TRBD1; CDR3nt: TGTGCCAGCAGCCCCCAAGGGGGCGGGGCTTTCTTT; CDR3aa: CASSPQGGGAFF
abundance: -; j_gene: TRBJ2-7; v_gene: TRBV28; d_gene: -; CDR3nt: TGTGCCAGCAGGCGTACAGAACCAGGGGCCTACGAGCAGTACTTC; CDR3aa: CASRRTEPGAYEQYF
abundance: -; j_gene: TRBJ1-6; v_gene: TRBV7-6; d_gene: -; CDR3nt: TGTGCCAGCAGCTTAGCTACGGGTAATTCACCCCTCCACTTT; CDR3aa: CASSLATGNSPLHF
abundance: -; j_gene: TRBJ2-7; v_gene: TRBV4-3; d_gene: TRBD1; CDR3nt: TGCGCCAGCAGCCACGGACAGGGCTACGAGCAGTACTTC; CDR3aa: CASSHGQGYEQYF
abundance: -; j_gene: TRBJ2-2; v_gene: TRBV5-1; d_gene: -; CDR3nt: TGCGCCAGCAGCTTCGGCGGGGTTGGGACCGGGGAGCTGTTTTTT; CDR3aa: CASSFGGVGTGELFF
abundance: -; j_gene: TRBJ1-2; v_gene: TRBV6-5; d_gene: TRBD1; CDR3nt: TGTGCCAGCAGGGACAGGGGTTTGGAGGGCTACACCTTC; CDR3aa: CASRDRGLEGYTF
abundance: once; j_gene: TRBJ2-1; v_gene: TRBV4-3; d_gene: TRBD1; CDR3nt: TGCGCCAGCAGCCAACCCCGGACAGGGGGCCGAGCCAATGAGCAGTTCTTC; CDR3aa: CASSQPRTGGRANEQFF
abundance: few; j_gene: TRBJ2-7; v_gene: TRBV6-6; d_gene: -; CDR3nt: TGTGCCAGCAGTTACGTGCAGGGGGGAGGCTACGAGCAGTACTTC; CDR3aa: CASSYVQGGGYEQYF
abundance: -; j_gene: TRBJ2-7; v_gene: TRBV18; d_gene: TRBD1; CDR3nt: TGTGCCAGCTCACCACCCGCCCTAGGACAGGGGGCTTACGAGCAGTACTTC; CDR3aa: CASSPPALGQGAYEQYF
abundance: -; j_gene: TRBJ1-2; v_gene: TRBV7-9; d_gene: -; CDR3nt: TGTGCCAGCAGCCCGGGGGGGGTTCACTTTTATGGCTACACCTTC; CDR3aa: CASSPGGVHFYGYTF
abundance: -; j_gene: TRBJ1-1; v_gene: TRBV24-1; d_gene: TRBD1; CDR3nt: TGTGCCACCAGTGACGGCCGGACAGGGGCGGACACTGAAGCTTTCTTT; CDR3aa: CATSDGRTGADTEAFF
abundance: -; j_gene: TRBJ1-2; v_gene: TRBV6-8; d_gene: TRBD1; CDR3nt: TGTGCCAGCAGTTTCTCTAGACAGGGCCATAGGTACTATGGCTACACCTTC; CDR3aa: CASSFSRQGHRYYGYTF
abundance: once; j_gene: TRBJ1-2; v_gene: TRBV5-1; d_gene: TRBD1; CDR3nt: TGCGCCAGCGCTGAGGACAGGGACTATGGCTACACCTTC; CDR3aa: CASAEDRDYGYTF
abundance: -; j_gene: TRBJ1-1; v_gene: TRBV5-1; d_gene: -; CDR3nt: TGCGCCAGCAGCTTGAGAGGCAGGGAGGCTGAAGCTTTCTTT; CDR3aa: CASSLRGREAEAFF
abundance: -; j_gene: TRBJ2-5; v_gene: TRBV15; d_gene: -; CDR3nt: TGTGCCACCAGCGGCGGGGACAGCTACCAAGAGACCCAGTACTTC; CDR3aa: CATSGGDSYQETQYF
abundance: few; j_gene: TRBJ1-4; v_gene: TRBV5-1; d_gene: -; CDR3nt: TGCGCCAGCAGCCCACGCGCAACTAATGAAAAACTGTTTTTT; CDR3aa: CASSPRATNEKLFF
abundance: -; j_gene: TRBJ1-3; v_gene: TRBV19; d_gene: -; CDR3nt: TGTGCCAGTAGCCTTACAGCTGTCTCTGGAAACACCATATATTTT; CDR3aa: CASSLTAVSGNTIYF
abundance: -; j_gene: TRBJ1-1; v_gene: TRBV7-9; d_gene: TRBD1; CDR3nt: TGTGCCAGCAGTAATACAGGGGGAGTCACTGAAGCTTTCTTT; CDR3aa: CASSNTGGVTEAFF
abundance: -; j_gene: TRBJ1-3; v_gene: TRBV15; d_gene: -; CDR3nt: TGTGCCACCAGCAGAGAGGGGGGGCGAAACTCTGGAAACACCATATATTTT; CDR3aa: CATSREGGRNSGNTIYF
abundance: -; j_gene: TRBJ2-7; v_gene: TRBV19; d_gene: TRBD1; CDR3nt: TGTGCCAGTAGTATCGGACAGGGGGCCTACGAGCAGTACTTC; CDR3aa: CASSIGQGAYEQYF
abundance: -; j_gene: TRBJ2-3; v_gene: TRBV5-1; d_gene: TRBD2; CDR3nt: TGCGCCAGCAGTAGCGGGACCCTCGGCACAGATACGCAGTATTTT; CDR3aa: CASSSGTLGTDTQYF
abundance: once; j_gene: TRBJ1-5; v_gene: TRBV19; d_gene: TRBD1; CDR3nt: TGTGCCAGTAGTTGGGGACAGGGGGCAAGACAGCCCCAGCATTTT; CDR3aa: CASSWGQGARQPQHF
abundance: -; j_gene: TRBJ1-2; v_gene: TRBV4-1; d_gene: -; CDR3nt: TGCGCCAGCAGCCAAGATCCCCCTCCTGTAAACTATGGCTACACCTTC; CDR3aa: CASSQDPPPVNYGYTF
abundance: -; j_gene: TRBJ1-6; v_gene: TRBV5-1; d_gene: -; CDR3nt: TGCGCCAGCAGCTTGGATCGGGGTGCGGATAATTCACCCCTCCACTTT; CDR3aa: CASSLDRGADNSPLHF
abundance: -; j_gene: TRBJ1-1; v_gene: TRBV7-9; d_gene: -; CDR3nt: TGTGCCAGCAGCTCTTTGCCCGGGGGCACTGAAGCTTTCTTT; CDR3aa: CASSSLPGGTEAFF
abundance: -; j_gene: TRBJ2-7; v_gene: TRBV30; d_gene: TRBD1; CDR3nt: TGTGCCGCAGCCAGGGGGATGAGCTACGAGCAGTACTTC; CDR3aa: CAAARGMSYEQYF
abundance: -; j_gene: TRBJ1-1; v_gene: TRBV6-1; d_gene: -; CDR3nt: TGTGCCAGCAGTGAAAATAGAAACACTGAAGCTTTCTTT; CDR3aa: CASSENRNTEAFF
abundance: -; j_gene: TRBJ2-5; v_gene: TRBV5-4; d_gene: TRBD2; CDR3nt: TGTGCCAGCAGCCGGAGACTAGCGGGAAACCAAGAGACCCAGTACTTC; CDR3aa: CASSRRLAGNQETQYF
abundance: -; j_gene: TRBJ1-3; v_gene: TRBV12-3/TRBV12-4; d_gene: -; CDR3nt: TGTGCCTTGCGGAGGATCTCTGGAAACACCATATATTTT; CDR3aa: CALRRISGNTIYF
abundance: -; j_gene: TRBJ1-1; v_gene: TRBV2; d_gene: TRBD1; CDR3nt: TGTGCCACCCTGAAGGACAGGGTCCGTAACACTGAAGCTTTCTTT; CDR3aa: CATLKDRVRNTEAFF